Here is one TCR beta chain with its context. Naive CD8 cells lacked CD45RO and underwent positive selection for CCR7, leaving out terminally differentiated effector memory CD45RA+ cells. The data derive from a study of shared clonotypes between healthy human individuals. Study-level background: Three CD4 naive, three CD4 memory, two CD8 naive and one CD8 memory plate were used per donor.

Germline V gives CDR1 SGHAT, CDR2 FQNNGV. The ends were cut back, 5 bases at V and 9 bases at J, with 11 bases in the middle. The CDR3 sequence is 12 residues long. 200 to 250 ng DNA, about 28,000 T cell genomes, went into each sorted-subset replicate PCR. The assay was immunoSEQ multiplex PCR, and TCRdb's table has in-frame clones only and misses some. There are some 2.1 million clones in the sample; 90% to 95% occur only once, and 1.5% to 2% lies in the top ten. The chain couples TRBV11-2 to TRBJ2-1; TRBD1 is a possible D gene (5 bases). The sequence was obtained from a young man in good health. Some clones in this sample may be carry-over from other donors' samples. The sample was naive CD8+ T cells from PBMCs. CDR3 sequence: CASSATGREQFF. CDR3 DNA: TGTGCCAGCAGCGCCACAGGACGTGAGCAGTTCTTC. The full variable domain, completed using reference TRBV11-2 and TRBJ2-1, is EAGVAQSPRYKIIEKRQSVAFWCNPISGHATLYWYQQILGQGPKLLIQFQNNGVVDDSQLPKDRFSAERLKGVDSTLKIQPAKLEDSAVYLCASSATGREQFFGPGTRLTVL.